This T cell receptor beta chain was documented in a study of human T cells and chemical hapten exposure. Overall study: Patients had diphenylcyclopropenone applied to the scalp weekly throughout the roughly 24-week study. The study traced per-sample TCR yield variation mainly to small differences in pooled library volumes. 0.01% DPC was applied to the upper back in patch tests, which were read at 6 days. General study points: Expanded TCRs showed more large CDR3 clusters than pre-sensitization or healthy control sets.

Only a few counts were recorded for this clonotype. Its antigen is still unknown. MiXCR, applied by TCRdb to the RACE reads, yields one record per CDR3 protein. The sample contains more than 150,000 distinct CDR3 sequences, around a quarter of which appear only once. The time point here: patch test 3, about 24 weeks after DPC sensitization. Regarding treatment: therapeutic diphenylcyclopropenone sensitization with weekly scalp DPC. The CDR3 contains 14 residues. Germline V CDR1 and CDR2: MNHEY, SMNVEV (reference sequence). V trimming: 4 bases; J trimming: 13 bases; junction bases outside the gene matches: 7.

The sequencing used whole blood, collected in connection with sensitization to the hapten diphenylcyclopropenone (DPC). The clonotype was recovered from a woman in her thirties or forties with alopecia areata. Some clones in this sample may be carry-over from other donors' samples. The chain combines TRBV27 with TRBJ2-1, with TRBD2 matching 13 bases. Here the CDR3 reads CASSSGTSGALQFF. CDR3 DNA sequence: TGTGCCAGCAGTTCCGGGACTAGCGGGGCCCTACAGTTCTTC.